This T cell receptor beta chain is drawn from a study of cytomegalovirus exposure and HLA in healthy donors. The PCR made use of 60 Vbeta and 13 Jbeta primers. Sequencing used immunoSEQ multiplex PCR; TCRdb keeps in-frame clones, though not all of them. The data hold under 110,000 clones, with roughly 80% observed a single time. This CDR3 is 13 amino acids long. V was clipped by 4 bases and J by 5 bases, with 14 bases between them. Germline CDR1 SQVTM, CDR2 ANQGSEA. In its sample, this clone was seen a few times. The chain combines TRBV29-1 with TRBJ1-1; tentative D call: TRBD1 (6 bases). Material: PBMCs. The clonotype was recovered from a man aged 35 to 55 in good health and CMV-seronegative. This CDR3 reads CSVGDIRGTEAFF. In nucleotides, the CDR3 is TGCAGCGTTGGGGACATAAGAGGAACTGAAGCTTTCTTT.